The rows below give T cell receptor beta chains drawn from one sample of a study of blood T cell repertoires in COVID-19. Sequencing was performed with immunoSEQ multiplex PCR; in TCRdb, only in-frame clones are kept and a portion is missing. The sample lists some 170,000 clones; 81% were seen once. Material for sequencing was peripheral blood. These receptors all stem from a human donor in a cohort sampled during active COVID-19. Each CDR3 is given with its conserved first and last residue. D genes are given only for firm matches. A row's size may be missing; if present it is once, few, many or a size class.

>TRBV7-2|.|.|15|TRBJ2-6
CASSLYRDGANVLTF
TGTGCCAGCAGCTTGTACAGGGATGGGGCCAACGTCCTGACTTTC
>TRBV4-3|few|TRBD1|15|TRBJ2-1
CASSPGGTGRNEQFF
TGCGCCAGCAGCCCTGGGGGGACAGGGCGTAATGAGCAGTTCTTC
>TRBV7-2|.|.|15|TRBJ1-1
CASSSAGRTNTEAFF
TGTGCCAGCAGCTCCGCGGGACGGACAAACACTGAAGCTTTCTTT
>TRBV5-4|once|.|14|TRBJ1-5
CASSLGGFNQPQHF
TGTGCCAGCAGCCTTGGAGGGTTTAACCAGCCCCAGCATTTT
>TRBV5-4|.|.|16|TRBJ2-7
CASSLAGGVRSYEQYF
TGTGCCAGCAGCTTGGCAGGCGGGGTCCGATCCTACGAGCAGTACTTC
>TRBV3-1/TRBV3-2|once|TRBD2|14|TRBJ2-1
CASSQASGGSEQFF
TGTGCCAGCAGCCAAGCTAGCGGGGGGTCTGAGCAGTTCTTC
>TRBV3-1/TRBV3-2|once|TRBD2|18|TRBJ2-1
CASSQKSSSGGSINEQFF
TGTGCCAGCAGCCAAAAGTCTTCCTCGGGGGGGAGTATAAATGAGCAGTTCTTC
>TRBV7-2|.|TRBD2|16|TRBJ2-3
CASSKGLAGGTDTQYF
TGTGCCAGCAGCAAGGGACTAGCGGGGGGCACAGATACGCAGTATTTT
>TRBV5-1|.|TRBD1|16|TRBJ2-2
CASSLGQGVHTGELFF
TGCGCCAGCAGCCTCGGACAGGGGGTACACACCGGGGAGCTGTTTTTT
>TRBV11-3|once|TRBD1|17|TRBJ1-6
CASSAGTGSSYNSPLHF
TGTGCCAGCAGCGCCGGGACAGGGAGCTCCTATAATTCACCCCTCCACTTT
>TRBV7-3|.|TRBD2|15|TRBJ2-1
CASSYPGLAGVEQFF
TGTGCCAGCAGCTACCCGGGACTAGCGGGAGTTGAGCAGTTCTTC
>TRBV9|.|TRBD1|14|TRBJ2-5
CASSPGTGRETQYF
TGTGCCAGCAGCCCCGGGACAGGGAGAGAGACCCAGTACTTC
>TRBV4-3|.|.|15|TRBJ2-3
CASSQVAAPQDTQYF
TGCGCCAGCAGCCAAGTTGCGGCCCCTCAAGATACGCAGTATTTT
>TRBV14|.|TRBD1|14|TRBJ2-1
CASSKLQGYNEQFF
TGTGCCAGCAGCAAACTACAGGGGTACAATGAGCAGTTCTTC
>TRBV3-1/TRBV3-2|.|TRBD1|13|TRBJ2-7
CASSHDRGQEQYF
TGTGCCAGCAGCCACGACAGGGGGCAAGAGCAGTACTTC
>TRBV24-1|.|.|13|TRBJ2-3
CATRGDNTDTQYF
TGTGCCACCAGGGGCGATAACACAGATACGCAGTATTTT
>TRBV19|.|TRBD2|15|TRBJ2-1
CASTGLAGGGNEQFF
TGTGCCAGTACTGGACTAGCGGGAGGGGGCAATGAGCAGTTCTTC
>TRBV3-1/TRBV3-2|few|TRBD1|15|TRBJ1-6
CASSQGTGGRSPLHF
TGTGCCAGCAGCCAAGGGACAGGGGGACGTTCACCCCTCCACTTT
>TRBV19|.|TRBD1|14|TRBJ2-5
CASSPTGSVETQYF
TGTGCCAGTAGCCCGACAGGGAGTGTGGAGACCCAGTACTTC
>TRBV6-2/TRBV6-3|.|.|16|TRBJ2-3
CASSYSIRGPEDTQYF
TGTGCCAGCAGTTACTCGATCAGGGGCCCCGAAGATACGCAGTATTTT
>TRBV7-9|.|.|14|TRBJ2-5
CASSPLALGETQYF
TGTGCCAGCAGCCCTCTAGCATTAGGGGAGACCCAGTACTTC
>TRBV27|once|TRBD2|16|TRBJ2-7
CASRQNLGLASYEQYF
TGTGCCAGCAGACAAAACCTGGGACTAGCCTCCTACGAGCAGTACTTC
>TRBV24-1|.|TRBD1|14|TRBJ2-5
CATSKTQGAETQYF
TGTGCCACCAGCAAAACACAGGGGGCGGAGACCCAGTACTTC
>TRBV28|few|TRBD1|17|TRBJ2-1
CASSPFRGTGVEDEQFF
TGTGCCAGCAGTCCTTTCCGAGGGACAGGGGTCGAAGATGAGCAGTTCTTC
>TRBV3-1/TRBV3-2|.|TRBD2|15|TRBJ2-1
CASSQASGISNEQFF
TGTGCCAGCAGCCAAGCTAGCGGGATTTCCAATGAGCAGTTCTTC
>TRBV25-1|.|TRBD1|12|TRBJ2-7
CASNAGGYEQYF
TGTGCCAGCAATGCAGGGGGCTACGAGCAGTACTTC
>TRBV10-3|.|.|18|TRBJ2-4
CAISESPQGGWSKNIQYF
TGTGCCATCAGTGAGTCACCGCAGGGGGGTTGGTCCAAAAACATTCAGTACTTC
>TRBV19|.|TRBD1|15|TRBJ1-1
CASNPGQGMNTEAFF
TGTGCCAGTAACCCGGGACAGGGGATGAACACTGAAGCTTTCTTT
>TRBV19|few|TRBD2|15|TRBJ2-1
CASSISLAGEYEQFF
TGTGCCAGTAGTATCTCGCTAGCGGGAGAATATGAGCAGTTCTTC
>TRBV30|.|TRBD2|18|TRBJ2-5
CAWSVGSAGGRLWETQYF
TGTGCCTGGAGTGTAGGCTCGGCGGGAGGCCGCCTATGGGAGACCCAGTACTTC
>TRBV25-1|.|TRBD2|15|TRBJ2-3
CASSVLAGAIDTQYF
TGTGCCAGCAGTGTGCTAGCGGGAGCGATAGATACGCAGTATTTT
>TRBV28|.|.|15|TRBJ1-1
CASSFHEELNTEAFF
TGTGCCAGCAGTTTCCACGAGGAGCTGAACACTGAAGCTTTCTTT
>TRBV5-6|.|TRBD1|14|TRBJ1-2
CASSLLGDRYGYTF
TGTGCCAGCAGCTTGCTCGGGGACAGGTATGGCTACACCTTC
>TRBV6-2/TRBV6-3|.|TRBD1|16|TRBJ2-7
CASSYLRTGWSYEQYF
TGTGCCAGCAGTTACCTGAGGACAGGGTGGTCCTACGAGCAGTACTTC
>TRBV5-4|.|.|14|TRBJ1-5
CASSLLGGNQPQHF
TGTGCCAGCAGCTTATTAGGGGGCAATCAGCCCCAGCATTTT
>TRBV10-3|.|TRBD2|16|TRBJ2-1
CAISGGKRGAYNEQFF
TGTGCCATCAGTGGAGGAAAGCGGGGAGCCTACAATGAGCAGTTCTTC
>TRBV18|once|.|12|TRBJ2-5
CASSPRQETQYF
TGTGCCAGCTCACCGCGGCAAGAGACCCAGTACTTC
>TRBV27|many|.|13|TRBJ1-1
CASSLGSGTEAFF
TGTGCCAGCAGTTTGGGCAGTGGCACTGAAGCTTTCTTT
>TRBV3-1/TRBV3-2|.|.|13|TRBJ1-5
CASSPGREQPQHF
TGTGCCAGCAGCCCTGGTAGGGAGCAGCCCCAGCATTTT
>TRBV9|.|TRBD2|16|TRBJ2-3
CASSVDAGGTEDTQYF
TGTGCCAGCAGCGTTGACGCCGGGGGGACGGAAGATACGCAGTATTTT
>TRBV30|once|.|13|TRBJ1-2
CAWSVLGGSGYTF
TGTGCCTGGAGTGTACTTGGGGGGTCGGGCTACACCTTC
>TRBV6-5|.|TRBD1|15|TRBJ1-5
CASSPHQGGGQPQHF
TGTGCCAGCAGCCCGCATCAGGGGGGCGGTCAGCCCCAGCATTTT
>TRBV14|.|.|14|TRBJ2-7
CASSQTGTQYEQYF
TGTGCCAGCAGCCAGACCGGGACACAGTACGAGCAGTACTTC
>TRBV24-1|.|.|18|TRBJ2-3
CATSDSAPGGGVRYTQYF
TGTGCCACCAGTGATTCAGCCCCTGGAGGGGGCGTGAGATATACGCAGTATTTT
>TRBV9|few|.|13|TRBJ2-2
CASSRTITGELFF
TGTGCCAGCAGCCGTACAATTACCGGGGAGCTGTTTTTT
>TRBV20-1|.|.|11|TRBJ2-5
CSVVEKETQYF
TGCAGTGTTGTCGAGAAAGAGACCCAGTACTTC
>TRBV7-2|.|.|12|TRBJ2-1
CASSPRHDEQFF
TGTGCCAGCAGCCCGCGACACGATGAGCAGTTCTTC
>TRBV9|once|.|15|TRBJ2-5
CASSVSGRGGETQYF
TGTGCCAGCAGCGTAAGTGGCAGGGGCGGAGAGACCCAGTACTTC
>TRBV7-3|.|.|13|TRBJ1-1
CASSLTLRGEAFF
TGTGCCAGCAGCTTAACGTTGCGGGGTGAAGCTTTCTTT
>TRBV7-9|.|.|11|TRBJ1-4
CASSPGEKLFF
TGTGCCAGCAGCCCGGGGGAAAAACTGTTTTTT
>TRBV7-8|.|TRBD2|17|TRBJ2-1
CASRTSGGPGSYNEQFF
TGTGCCAGCAGAACTAGCGGGGGGCCCGGCTCCTACAATGAGCAGTTCTTC
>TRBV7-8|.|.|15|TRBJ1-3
CASSSGGSSGNTIYF
TGTGCCAGCAGCTCAGGTGGGAGCTCTGGAAACACCATATATTTT
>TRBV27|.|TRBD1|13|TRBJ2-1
CASSLNRGNEQFF
TGTGCCAGCAGTTTAAACAGGGGTAATGAGCAGTTCTTC
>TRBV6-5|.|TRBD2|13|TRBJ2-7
CASSFGGGTEQYF
TGTGCCAGCAGTTTTGGCGGGGGGACCGAGCAGTACTTC
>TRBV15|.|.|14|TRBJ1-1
CATSVAGKGTEAFF
TGTGCCACCAGCGTCGCAGGAAAAGGTACTGAAGCTTTCTTT
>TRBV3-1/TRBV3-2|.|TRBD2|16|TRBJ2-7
CASSQEGSGGWYEQYF
TGTGCCAGCAGCCAAGAGGGCAGCGGGGGATGGTACGAGCAGTACTTC
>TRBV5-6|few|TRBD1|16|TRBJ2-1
CASSLVTGAIYNEQFF
TGTGCCAGCAGCTTGGTTACAGGGGCGATATACAATGAGCAGTTCTTC
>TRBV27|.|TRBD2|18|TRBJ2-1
CASASRTSGRAAYNEQFF
TGTGCCAGCGCATCGAGGACTAGCGGGAGGGCCGCCTACAATGAGCAGTTCTTC
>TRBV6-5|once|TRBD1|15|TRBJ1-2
CASSPYRGHSNGYTF
TGTGCCAGCAGCCCCTACAGGGGTCATTCCAACGGCTACACCTTC